This TCR beta chain was captured in a study of regulatory dendritic cells for organ transplantation. Per the germline V gene, CDR1 is MNHNY and CDR2 is SVGAGI (reference sequence). V gave up 6 bases and J gave up 4 bases; unmatched junction bases: 4. This CDR3 region has 14 residues. FACS sorted CD4+ or CD8+ T cells into CD45RA+ naive and CD45RO+ memory. Sequenced by immunoSEQ multiplex PCR; TCRdb stores in-frame clones only, minus some. The sample lists 30,000 to 45,000 clones; about nine tenths were seen once. The origin of this receptor is a human donor in good health. V is TRBV6-6 and J is TRBJ1-4; 8 bases align to TRBD1. The sequenced material came from naive CD8+ T cells from blood. Subset meaning: CD45RA+ naive T cells. Written as DNA, the CDR3 is TGTGCCAGCAGCAGGACAGGGAGTAATGAAAAACTGTTTTTT. Protein product: CASSRTGSNEKLFF.